The next 23 T cell receptor beta chains were all read from a single sample in a study of cytomegalovirus exposure and HLA in healthy donors (dated by TCRdb to 2017 to 2019). The library was generated by the immunoSEQ multiplex PCR assay. The multiplex PCR relied on a mix of 60 forward primers for TCR Vbeta segments and 13 reverse primers for TCR Jbeta segments. This immuneACCESS table, as held by TCRdb, lists in-frame sequences with V and J called but not all clones. Of the missing ones, under half trace to an unresolved V gene in checked studies; the others have no known cause. Counted in this sample were 150,000 to 200,000 clones; 75% to 80% of them appeared once. The ten largest clones add up to more than 0.75% of the sample. The sample comprised PBMCs. All receptors come from a woman aged 45 to 65 in good health and CMV-seropositive.

The chain joins TRBV7-2 to TRBJ2-1; perhaps TRBD1 as D (5 bases). Germline CDR1 and CDR2: SGHTA and FQGNSA. Trimming removed 4 bases from V and 7 bases from J, with 11 bases in between. The CDR3 is made up of 13 amino acids. This chain's CDR3 is CASSSQRQNEQFF. CDR3 DNA sequence: TGTGCCAGCAGCTCCCAACGACAGAATGAGCAGTTCTTC.

This chain's CDR3 is CAWSMRGLGNTIYF. In DNA form, the CDR3 reads TGTGCCTGGAGTATGCGGGGGCTTGGAAACACCATATATTTT. The chain employs TRBV30 and TRBJ1-3; TRBD1 is a possible D gene (6 bases). Trimming took 2 bases from V and 3 from J, leaving 11 bases between them. The CDR3 runs to 14 residues. Germline lookup yields CDR1 GTSNPN and CDR2 SVGIG (reference sequence).

This rearrangement joins TRBV2 to TRBJ1-2, with D unresolved. The CDR3 spans 13 residues. The V gene's germline CDR1 is SNHLY and CDR2 FYNNEI. The ends were cut back, 2 bases at V and 4 bases at J, with 8 bases in the middle. CDR3 protein: CASSESQIYGYTF. The CDR3 DNA sequence: TGTGCCAGCAGTGAAAGCCAAATCTATGGCTACACCTTC.

The chain is built from TRBV6-5 and TRBJ1-1; tentatively, D is TRBD1 (5 bases). Trimming took 5 bases from V and 4 from J, leaving 17 bases between them. This CDR3 comprises 15 residues. The germline gives CDR1 MNHEY, CDR2 SVGAGI. CDR3 sequence reads: CASSQGLNPRTEAFF. CDR3 coding DNA: TGTGCCAGCAGTCAGGGCCTTAATCCCCGCACTGAAGCTTTCTTT.

This rearrangement joins TRBV6-1 to TRBJ2-2, with D tentatively TRBD1 (5 bases). CDR3 size: 16 residues. The germline gives CDR1 MNHNS, CDR2 SASEGT. Trimming took 1 base from V and 2 from J, leaving 11 bases between them. Here the CDR3 DNA reads TGTGCCAGCAGTGAAGAAGGACAAATAAACACCGGGGAGCTGTTTTTT. This translates into CASSEEGQINTGELFF.

This clone was seen once. The sample holds other DNA sequences that translate to the same CDR3. The gene calls are TRBV7-9 and TRBJ2-3; 8 bases align to TRBD2. The ends lost 2 bases at V and 2 bases at J; junction bases unmatched: 6. Germline lookup yields CDR1 SEHNR and CDR2 FQNEAQ (reference sequence). The CDR3 consists of 16 residues. DNA for the CDR3: TGTGCCAGCAGCTTATTATCGGGGGGGGCCACAGATACGCAGTATTTT. Protein sequence: CASSLLSGGATDTQYF.

J is TRBJ2-5 and V is TRBV9; 9 positions agree with TRBD1. J lost 3 bases, V lost 2 bases, and 5 bases had no gene match. CDR1 and CDR2 from the germline V gene are SGDLS and YYNGEE. The CDR3 runs to 15 residues. The CDR3 region is CASSVLGDREETQYF. As DNA, the CDR3 is TGTGCCAGCAGCGTCCTGGGGGACAGGGAAGAGACCCAGTACTTC.

V gene TRBV12-2 combines with J gene TRBJ2-5; no check of the table's D call, TRBD1, against the DNA was made. TRBV12-2 is designated a pseudogene. The CDR3 has 17 amino acids. The CDR3, as DNA: TGTGCAAGTCGCTTTGCCGTGGTGACAGTCGCTCAAGAGACCCAGTACTTC. Translating gives CASRFAVVTVAQETQYF.

The chain joins TRBV5-6 to TRBJ1-2; D gene uncertain. The germline CDR1 and CDR2 sequences are SGHDT and YYEEEE. The CDR3 totals 13 residues. Between the trimmed V and J ends, which lost 1 base and 7 bases, there was a span of 11 bases. The CDR3 loop is CASSLNTNGGYTF. The CDR3 nucleotides read TGTGCCAGCAGCTTGAATACTAACGGTGGCTACACCTTC.

This chain joins TRBV28 and TRBJ2-3; D remains ambiguous. The ends were cut back, 5 bases at V and 0 bases at J, with 21 bases in the middle. CDR3 length: 18 amino acids. Germline CDR1 reads MDHEN; CDR2 reads SYDVKM. CDR3 sequence: CASSPSRSLGVSTDTQYF. CDR3 bases: TGTGCCAGCAGTCCATCTCGGAGTCTAGGAGTTAGCACAGATACGCAGTATTTT. Supplemented by reference TRBV28 and TRBJ2-3, the full variable domain reads DVKVTQSSRYLVKRTGEKVFLECVQDMDHENMFWYRQDPGLGLRLIYFSYDVKMKEKGDIPEGYSVSREKKERFSLILESASTNQTSMYLCASSPSRSLGVSTDTQYFGPGTRLTVL.

V is TRBV6-4 and J is TRBJ1-2; tentatively, D is TRBD1 (6 bases). Trimming cost V 8 bases and J 5 bases, with 15 bases left between them. This CDR3 is built from 13 residues. The germline gives CDR1 MRHNA, CDR2 SNTAGT. CDR3 nucleotide sequence: TGTGCCAGCGAAGACAGGTTTGGGTATGGCTACACCTTC. It yields the protein CASEDRFGYGYTF.

This clone was seen only a few times. The chain employs TRBV5-4 and TRBJ2-1, with 7 bases identical to TRBD2. This CDR3 has 14 residues. Trimming at V came to 7 bases and at J to 0 bases, leaving 4 bases not matched to a gene. In germline, CDR1 is SGHNT, CDR2 YYREEE (reference sequence). CDR3 nucleotides: TGTGCCAGCGGGGGAGGGAGCTCCTACAATGAGCAGTTCTTC. Protein product: CASGGGSSYNEQFF.

The CDR3 DNA reads TGTGCCAGTAGCCCGGGACTTCAAGAGACCCAGTACTTC. Translation gives CASSPGLQETQYF. The V gene is TRBV19, the J gene TRBJ2-5; D might be TRBD2 (6 bases). V was cut by 6 bases and J by 2 bases, with 10 bases left in between. The V gene's germline CDR1 is LNHDA and CDR2 SQIVND (reference sequence). The CDR3 has 13 residues.

This clone came up once. The chain uses TRBV6-5 and TRBJ2-7; D is undetermined. The V end lost 7 bases, the J end lost 2 bases, and 15 bases lay between the germline ends. CDR1 is MNHEY and CDR2 is SVGAGI in the germline V gene. The CDR3 spans 14 residues. The CDR3 sequence is CASIYLGSAYEQYF. The CDR3 DNA reads as TGTGCCAGCATCTACCTCGGGTCTGCCTACGAGCAGTACTTC.

The gene calls are TRBV9 and TRBJ2-3, with TRBD2 identical over 8 bases. The germline CDR1 and CDR2 sequences are SGDLS and YYNGEE. The CDR3 contains 17 residues. Trimming cost V 0 bases and J 4 bases; bases outside gene matches: 10. The CDR3 DNA follows: TGTGCCAGCAGCGTAGATCAACGGGAGGGCCTGGCAGATACGCAGTATTTT. This encodes CASSVDQREGLADTQYF. Variable domain in full (rest from reference TRBV9 and TRBJ2-3): DSGVTQTPKHLITATGQRVTLRCSPRSGDLSVYWYQQSLDQGLQFLIQYYNGEERAKGNILERFSAQQFPDLHSELNLSSLELGDSALYFCASSVDQREGLADTQYFGPGTRLTVL.

The gene calls are TRBV4-3 and TRBJ1-2, with a possible D match to TRBD1 (6 bases). V lost 0 bases, J lost 5 bases, and 13 bases lay in between. From germline, CDR1 is LGHNA and CDR2 YSLEER. This CDR3 region has 15 residues. CDR3 sequence reads: CASSQEGGRYYGYTF. CDR3 DNA sequence: TGCGCCAGCAGCCAAGAGGGGGGGCGTTATTATGGCTACACCTTC.

This clone was seen only a few times. V usage is TRBV28 and J usage is TRBJ2-7; 9 positions agree with TRBD1. The CDR3 has 16 residues. V shed 4 bases and J 2 bases; nucleotides not matched to a gene: 9. Germline V gene data show CDR1 as MDHEN and CDR2 as SYDVKM. CDR3 DNA: TGTGCCAGCAGTTCAATATCGGACAGGGGCCCCTACGAGCAGTACTTC. Its translation: CASSSISDRGPYEQYF.

The chain joins TRBV6-1 to TRBJ1-5; maybe TRBD1 (6 bases). The CDR3 spans 16 residues. V lost 3 bases and J lost 6, with 18 bases in between. CDR1 is MNHNS and CDR2 is SASEGT in the germline V gene. The CDR3 is CASSDYRGARGQPQHF. CDR3 in DNA: TGTGCCAGCAGTGACTACCGGGGGGCGCGGGGTCAGCCCCAGCATTTT.

This chain uses TRBV6-1 with TRBJ2-3; 7 bases are shared with TRBD1. The CDR3 is 15 amino acids. The V gene end was trimmed by 6 bases and the J gene end by 2 bases; junction bases not matched to a gene: 8. Germline loops: CDR1 MNHNS, CDR2 SASEGT. In nucleotides, the CDR3 is TGTGCCAGCAGCGGGGACAGACCCTCCACAGATACGCAGTATTTT. Its protein product is CASSGDRPSTDTQYF.

Only a few counts were recorded for this clone. The chain joins TRBV27 to TRBJ2-2; the D gene is possibly TRBD1 (5 bases). V dropped 3 bases and J dropped 6 bases, with 14 bases sitting between them. The CDR3 totals 15 residues. Germline CDR1 reads MNHEY; CDR2 reads SMNVEV (reference sequence). The CDR3 loop reads CASSFGQGWAGELFF. The CDR3 region has the DNA TGTGCCAGCAGTTTTGGTCAGGGATGGGCCGGGGAGCTGTTTTTT.

This chain joins TRBV6-5 and TRBJ1-3; TRBD1 might be the D (5 bases). Trimming took 10 bases from V and 1 from J, leaving 17 bases between them. Germline V gives CDR1 MNHEY, CDR2 SVGAGI. The CDR3 is 15 residues long. The CDR3 coding sequence is TGTGCCACCCACTACGCAGGGCCGTCTGGAAACACCATATATTTT. Translation gives CATHYAGPSGNTIYF.

The V call is TRBV5-1, the J call TRBJ2-7; 8 bases map to TRBD2. The CDR3 consists of 18 residues. V gave up 5 bases and J gave up 0 bases; unmatched junction bases: 16. Germline lookup yields CDR1 SGHRS and CDR2 YFSETQ. CDR3 amino acids: CASSPGTKRGPVSYEQYF. The CDR3 DNA is TGCGCCAGCAGTCCCGGAACAAAGCGGGGGCCGGTCTCCTACGAGCAGTACTTC.

V and J are TRBV6-1 and TRBJ2-7; TRBD1 matches 11 bases. The junction had 15 bases not matched to a gene; V was cut back by 4 bases and J by 7 bases. This CDR3 spans 17 amino acids. Per germline, CDR1 MNHNS and CDR2 SASEGT. In DNA, the CDR3 is TGTGCCAGCAGTGCCACCTGGACAGGGGGCGGTCCGGGGGAGCAGTACTTC. Translation: CASSATWTGGGPGEQYF.